The sequence of this T cell receptor (beta chain) was determined in a study of neurological immune-mediated disorders. Every sequencing run drew on 15-18 subjects and yielded over 200 million TCR-beta sequences. TCRdb analysed the 5' RACE reads with MiXCR anew, one entry per CDR3 protein. The sample holds roughly 60,000 distinct CDR3 sequences; 8.5% to 10% are singletons and the top ten take 9.5% to 15%. Specified time point: longitudinal time-point 2. Germline assignment: CDR1 SGDLS and CDR2 YYNGEE. Trimming took off 0 bases at V and 6 bases at J, with 16 bases between the two ends. The CDR3 consists of 15 residues. This clonotype has at least ten counts.

Sequenced material: PBMCs. The gene calls are TRBV9 and TRBJ2-7; tentative D call: TRBD2 (6 bases). The source is a man under 40 in good health. The CDR3 is CASSVDLREWGEQYF. The DNA of the CDR3 is TGTGCCAGCAGCGTAGATCTCCGGGAGTGGGGCGAGCAGTACTTC.